The TCR beta chain described here comes from a study of T cells in Graves' hyperthyroidism and ophthalmopathy (dated by TCRdb to about 2019). Notes on the research overall: Peripheral blood was collected at initial diagnosis, before any treatment. TCR V-J signatures able to tell the groups apart were searched for in a discovery cohort of some 97 patients, of whom more than 40 had Graves' ophthalmopathy and roughly 58 had stable Graves' hyperthyroidism. An independent validation cohort of fewer than 20 hyperthyroidism patients and 17 patients who later progressed to ophthalmopathy tested prospective prediction of ophthalmopathy. The 75 to 100 discovery patients were divided at random into training and test sets in a 7:3 ratio. In addition, the study compared T-cell repertoires in thyroid tissue and in blood from several Graves' hyperthyroidism patients. Following sampling, methimazole starting at 30 mg daily was given to hyperthyroidism patients, and high-dose intravenous methylprednisolone was given to ophthalmopathy patients. The paper reports TCR Vbeta CDR3 sequencing of roughly 140 peripheral blood samples: approximately 41 ophthalmopathy, under 80 hyperthyroidism and about 17 progressor patients.

This clonotype was observed a handful of times. What this receptor recognizes is not known. One base away there is no much larger clone; base qualities are not given. The CDR3 runs 16 amino acids, cysteine and phenylalanine included. The DNA shown is the 48-base CDR3, in frame from base 1. The germline V and J ends show losses of 2 bases and 2 bases respectively, and no gene match explains 5 bases of the junction. CDR1 MNHEY and CDR2 SMNVEV are derived from the germline V gene (reference sequence). Study-wide conclusions, independent of this receptor: A model built on a 13 V-J signature distinguished ophthalmopathy from stable hyperthyroidism, reaching 85% to 90% sensitivity and approximately 81% specificity in cross-validation and 80%/75% in testing. In validation, the model predicted progression to ophthalmopathy with 55% to 71% sensitivity and approximately 74% specificity, a median of approximately 6.5 months before onset. No statistical method was used to set the sample size in advance, and investigators knew the group allocation. Blood samples also contained most of the expanded thyroid clonotypes (frequency above 0.001), which suggests that blood repertoires may reflect thyroid immune responses.

Ophthalmopathy patients had moderately to severely active disease, Clinical Activity Score of at least 3, NOSPECS grade of at least 4, and duration under 3 months. Exclusion was applied to patients with uncontrolled infections, other autoimmune diseases, pregnancy or lactation. Clinical symptoms, serum thyroxine and TRAb, thyroid ultrasound, and orbital computed tomography formed the basis for the diagnoses. PBMCs were isolated from approximately 10 ml of fresh peripheral blood by Ficoll-Paque density gradient centrifugation. Total RNA was extracted with Trizol reagent, and quality was checked on an Agilent 2100 Bioanalyzer. TCR beta CDR3 regions were amplified from RNA transcripts. The first round of RT-PCR for the TCR CDR3 was performed with the HTBI primer set and the Qiagen OneStep RT-PCR kit. The libraries were constructed in a second round of multiplex PCR and then size-selected and purified. Sequencing of the libraries was done on an Illumina HiSeq2000 using paired-end 100 bp reads. Regarding the original processing steps: SOAPnuke was used to process the raw data, with reads discarded if the reads contained adapters or uncalled bases, had a mean Phred below 15, or lacked an exact constant-primer or identifier match. COPE v1.2.5 was used to merge high-quality paired reads, and clonotypes were defined as unique nucleotide sequences. MiTCR v1.1 was used to align clonotypes to the IMGT TRBV, TRBD and TRBJ reference segments. The analysis included only V-J combinations with a frequency above 0.0001, which together covered around 99% of the repertoires. A TCS score was defined as the ratio between F50 (clonal expansion) and ExV (chaos), using BLOSUM62-based TCRdist between CDR3 peptides within each V-J. Welch's t-statistics and random forest reduced just over 500 V-J features to 13, which were used in a naive Bayes classifier (R e1071). TCRdb reworked the public reads: Q25 trimming with fastp, MiXCR clone assembly, productive beta chains retained. CDR3 protein sequences are deduplicated, and each keeps its most common genes and DNA. The V and J calls and clone size come from TCRdb's table, not from the authors' own analysis. Recorded for this sample are more than 300,000 distinct CDR3 sequences; roughly 15% of them occurred a single time. Clones ranked in the top ten supply about 20% of the sample.

Sequenced material: blood. The clonotype originates from a woman in her 30s with Graves' ophthalmopathy. The V and J genes are TRBV27 and TRBJ2-3; 9 junctional bases match TRBD2. In nucleotide form, the sequence is TGTGCCAGCAGTTTAGAAGCGGGGGGACCCACAGATACGCAGTATTTT. Its protein reads: CASSLEAGGPTDTQYF.